This T cell receptor (beta chain) was captured by sequencing in a study of human T cells and chemical hapten exposure. TCRdb fed the 5' RACE reads into MiXCR, producing one record per CDR3 protein. Among some 150,000 distinct CDR3 sequences listed, around 4% were seen once. This clonotype has at least ten counts. Germline V CDR1 and CDR2: LGHNA, YNFKEQ. V was pared by 0 bases and J by 4 bases, with 13 bases between. The CDR3 covers 16 residues. Total RNA came from unfractionated whole blood. This TCR came from a female donor in good health. This chain links TRBV4-2 with TRBJ1-5; D is perhaps TRBD1 (5 bases). DNA of the CDR3: TGTGCCAGCAGCCAAGACGAGCAGGGTGGAAATCAGCCCCAGCATTTT. It yields the protein CASSQDEQGGNQPQHF.